The text below deals with one TCR beta chain. This clonotype was detected a few times. Its antigen target is currently unknown. Base qualities are not at hand, and no much larger clone is one base apart. This sample stems from a study of response to subunit inactivated influenza vaccine (dated by TCRdb to the late 2010s). Study-wide context: Deep quantitative profiling of the T cell receptor repertoire was used in the study to follow responses to a trivalent subunit inactivated influenza vaccine. Points the paper makes about the study in general: It was suggested by the authors that each seasonal influenza vaccination may recruit only a limited number of new T cells.

To prepare the library, RT-PCR was applied. The instrument was an Illumina HiSeq 2500. TCRdb trimmed public reads at Q25 via fastp, called clones via MiXCR and kept in-frame beta chains. Rows with one shared CDR3 protein collapse into an entry with the most common genes and DNA. This sample has about 780,000 distinct CDR3 sequences in its table, and 18% of those were observed once. The ten top clones hold about 11% of the sample. Trimming at the junction amounts to 0 bases on V and 4 bases on J, and the germline ends lie 10 bases apart. CDR1 and CDR2 (SGHVS, FQNEAQ) derive from the germline V gene. The CDR3 runs 14 residues from the cysteine to the phenylalanine. Just CDR3 DNA is preserved here, 42 bases in frame from base 1.

The clonotype was recovered from a man aged 50-60 years who received an inactivated influenza vaccine. Donor details come from another sample of the same person, matched by shared clones. The rearranged segments are TRBV7-8 and TRBJ2-7, and possibly TRBD2, on 5 matching bases. This specimen consisted of PBMCs from blood, obtained roughly 5 days after vaccination. The CDR3 corresponds to CASSLARTDYEQYF. The nucleotide sequence is TGTGCCAGCAGCTTAGCCCGGACTGATTACGAGCAGTACTTC.